Below are 14 T cell receptor beta chains sequenced from a single sample in a study of blood T cell repertoires in COVID-19. TCRdb's copy holds only in-frame clones and misses some; the assay was immunoSEQ multiplex PCR. The profile shows 60,000 to 75,000 clones, 60% to 85% of them singletons. What was sequenced was peripheral blood. These receptor sequences come from a woman of 80 years or more with acute or convalescent COVID-19.

V usage is TRBV5-1 and J usage is TRBJ1-4, with TRBD1 as a possible D gene (6 bases). The germline V and J ends were trimmed by 4 bases and 2 bases, with 12 bases remaining between them. Looked up from germline, CDR1 is SGHRS and CDR2 is YFSETQ. This CDR3 comprises 15 residues. The CDR3 DNA sequence: TGCGCCAGCAGCGTACAGGGTGGGACTAATGAAAAACTGTTTTTT. This encodes CASSVQGGTNEKLFF.

This chain uses TRBV7-9 with TRBJ2-7; D may be TRBD2 (6 bases). The CDR3 sequence is 15 residues long. CDR1 SEHNR and CDR2 FQNEAQ come from the germline V gene (reference sequence). Trimming removed 4 bases at V and 4 bases at J, with 17 bases between. Written as DNA, the CDR3 is TGTGCCAGCAGCTCCGGGTGGGGGGTTTTTTACGAGCAGTACTTC. Its translation: CASSSGWGVFYEQYF.

The CDR3 bases are TGTGCCAGCAGCCAAACTAGTCGGGTCTCCGAGCAGTACTTC. Residues: CASSQTSRVSEQYF. This sequence joins TRBV14 and TRBJ2-7; D may be TRBD2 (5 bases). V was cut by 2 bases and J by 6 bases, with 14 bases left in between. Germline V gene lookup returns CDR1 SGHDN and CDR2 FVKESK. The CDR3 covers 14 residues.

The chain couples TRBV19 to TRBJ2-7, with TRBD1 matching 9 bases. This CDR3 has 13 residues. Trimming removed 3 bases from V and 8 bases from J; junction bases left unmatched: 5. Germline V CDR1 and CDR2: LNHDA, SQIVND (reference sequence). The CDR3: CASSIGTGHQQYF. CDR3 nucleotides: TGTGCCAGTAGTATCGGGACAGGGCACCAGCAGTACTTC.

The chain joins TRBV5-1 to TRBJ1-4; D perhaps matches TRBD1 (6 bases). The germline V and J ends were trimmed by 6 bases and 5 bases, with 20 bases remaining between them. Germline values: CDR1 SGHRS, CDR2 YFSETQ. The CDR3 covers 16 residues. CDR3 in DNA: TGCGCCAGCAAGGGTGGCAGGGGCAGGGACAATGAAAAACTGTTTTTT. Translating it yields CASKGGRGRDNEKLFF.

This sequence joins TRBV30 and TRBJ2-1; a weak D match, TRBD2 (6 bases). The CDR3 is 12 amino acids. V was pared by 4 bases and J by 7 bases, with 11 bases between. CDR1 is GTSNPN and CDR2 is SVGIG in the germline V gene (reference sequence). In nucleotides, the CDR3 is TGTGCCTGGAAAGTCGGGGGTAATGAGCAGTTCTTC. Translation gives CAWKVGGNEQFF.

This chain connects TRBV5-1 to TRBJ1-1; TRBD1 might be the D (5 bases). This CDR3 is built from 14 residues. CDR1 is SGHRS and CDR2 is YFSETQ in the germline V gene. Trimming removed 2 bases at V and 2 bases at J, with 10 bases between. CDR3 in DNA: TGCGCCAGCAGCTTTGACGGGGGTAACACTGAAGCTTTCTTT. It yields the protein CASSFDGGNTEAFF.

V usage is TRBV5-1 and J usage is TRBJ2-7; 7 nucleotides align to TRBD1. Losses at the gene ends were 4 bases for V and 2 bases for J; bases not matched to a gene: 6. CDR1 is SGHRS and CDR2 is YFSETQ in the germline V gene. This CDR3 is 14 amino acids long. CDR3 bases: TGCGCCAGCAGCCCCCGGCAGGGGGCCTACGAGCAGTACTTC. It translates to CASSPRQGAYEQYF.

This clone was counted a single time. The chain recombines TRBV30 with TRBJ1-2, with TRBD1 as a possible D gene (6 bases). CDR3 length: 12 residues. Germline loops: CDR1 GTSNPN, CDR2 SVGIG (reference sequence). Trimming shortened V by 3 bases and J by 7 bases, and 12 bases separated the two germline ends. The CDR3: CAWSQQGLGYTF. CDR3 coding DNA: TGTGCCTGGAGCCAACAGGGTCTTGGCTACACCTTC.

This chain connects TRBV15 to TRBJ2-1; the D gene is possibly TRBD2 (6 bases). Germline V gene data show CDR1 as LNHNV and CDR2 as YYDKDF (reference sequence). CDR3 size: 15 residues. The V gene lost 5 bases and the J gene lost 0 bases, with 11 bases spanning the gap. CDR3 amino acids: CATSGRDSSYNEQFF. CDR3 bases: TGTGCCACCAGCGGAAGGGACTCCTCCTACAATGAGCAGTTCTTC.

The chain joins TRBV12-3 or TRBV12-4 to TRBJ2-7; 8 bases fit TRBD1. This CDR3 spans 12 amino acids. J gave up 6 bases and V 8 bases, and 6 bases lay outside the gene matches. In DNA form, the CDR3 reads TGTGCCAGCGGTTCAGACAGGGGCGAGCAGTACTTC. This gives the protein CASGSDRGEQYF.

The chain employs TRBV18 and TRBJ2-1; 10 bases map to TRBD2. This CDR3 contains 17 residues. From germline, CDR1 is KGHSH and CDR2 LQKENI. V shed 3 bases, J shed 0 bases, and the junction held 5 bases outside the gene matches. The chain's CDR3 is CASSPGSGRASYNEQFF. The CDR3 DNA follows: TGTGCCAGCTCACCCGGCAGCGGGAGGGCCTCCTACAATGAGCAGTTCTTC. The entire variable domain, with the rest obtained from reference TRBV18 and TRBJ2-1, is as follows: NAGVMQNPRHLVRRRGQEARLRCSPMKGHSHVYWYRQLPEEGLKFMVYLQKENIIDESGMPKERFSAEFPKEGPSILRIQQVVRGDSAAYFCASSPGSGRASYNEQFFGPGTRLTVL.

The V call is TRBV27, the J call TRBJ2-3; 9 bases match TRBD2. J lost 5 bases, V lost 3 bases, and 18 bases had no gene match. Germline V gives CDR1 MNHEY, CDR2 SMNVEV (reference sequence). The CDR3 runs 19 residues. The CDR3 is CASSLFRTSEAGERDTQYF. The DNA of the CDR3 is TGTGCCAGCAGTTTGTTCAGGACTAGCGAGGCGGGAGAACGAGATACGCAGTATTTT.

The chain combines TRBV7-3 with TRBJ2-5; 9 bases match TRBD2. Trimming took 1 base from V and 4 from J; bases not matched to a gene: 4. There are 15 residues in the CDR3. CDR1 is SGHTA, CDR2 FQGTGA, per germline. The chain's CDR3 is CASSLIAGDRETQYF. CDR3 DNA sequence: TGTGCCAGCAGCTTAATAGCGGGAGACAGAGAGACCCAGTACTTC.